This TCR beta chain was sequenced in a study of T cells after yellow fever vaccination. Study overall: Low-cell-number fractions underwent preparation using SMART-Seq v4 Ultra Low Input. Study outcomes and limitations: Booster samples showed a return of most primary-vaccination clones (about 96% CD4, around 88% CD8). Repertoires obtained by FACS sorting could include abundant clonotypes that entered as contaminants from the bulk population.

In TCRdb, the 5' RACE reads were re-called with MiXCR into one record per CDR3 protein. The table includes 550,000 to 750,000 distinct CDR3 sequences, about 14% detected once. The CDR3 covers 16 residues. Trimming removed 0 bases from V and 0 bases from J, with 11 bases in between. Germline assignment: CDR1 SGHRS and CDR2 YFSETQ. This clonotype turned up a few times. Its antigen remains unknown. This receptor was taken from a man in his thirties or forties who received the YFV17D yellow fever vaccine. The sequences come from PBMCs, collected on the day of the yellow fever booster vaccination. The gene calls are TRBV5-1 and TRBJ2-3, with D maybe TRBD2 (5 bases). CDR3 coding DNA: TGCGCCAGCAGCTTGGGAATTCTAGCAAGCACAGATACGCAGTATTTT. Its translation: CASSLGILASTDTQYF. The whole variable domain, filled in from reference TRBV5-1 and TRBJ2-3, reads KAGVTQTPRYLIKTRGQQVTLSCSPISGHRSVSWYQQTPGQGLQFLFEYFSETQRNKGNFPGRFSGRQFSNSRSEMNVSTLELGDSALYLCASSLGILASTDTQYFGPGTRLTVL.